A single sample is the source of the 13 T cell receptor beta chains below, sequenced in a study of T-cell reconstitution after alpha-beta-depleted transplantation in children. A TCRbeta library incorporating unique molecular identifiers was prepared. TCRdb ran MiXCR on the PCR reads and lists one entry per CDR3 protein. The sample holds about 610,000 distinct CDR3 sequences, roughly 10% seen once. Sequencing used PBMCs from the stem cell graft donor, obtained from the stem cell graft. These receptors were collected from a human donor who donated a stem cell graft to a child with acute myeloid leukemia.

V and J are TRBV20-1 and TRBJ2-3; TRBD2 aligns across 8 bases. The CDR3 is 14 amino acids. From germline, CDR1 is DFQATT and CDR2 SNEGSKA (reference sequence). The chain's CDR3 is CTTPLSGRRDTQYF. DNA for the CDR3: TGCACCACCCCCCTGAGCGGGAGACGTGATACGCAGTATTTT.

This clonotype appeared a few times. This chain links TRBV6-2 or TRBV6-3 with TRBJ1-2; no clear D. CDR3 length: 14 residues. CDR1 is MNHEY, CDR2 SVGEGT, per germline. V gave up 4 bases and J gave up 3 bases, with 12 bases separating them. CDR3: CASSSPGGDYGYTF. CDR3 nucleotides: TGTGCCAGCAGTTCCCCAGGCGGGGACTATGGCTACACCTTC.

The CDR3 region has the DNA TGCAGCGTTGTAGTGGTGCGGGAGCCCACAGATACGCAGTATTTT. Its translation: CSVVVVREPTDTQYF. The V and J genes are TRBV29-1 and TRBJ2-3; TRBD2 matches 7 bases. V lost 4 bases and J lost 2; bases outside the gene matches: 9. Germline values: CDR1 SQVTM, CDR2 ANQGSEA. This CDR3 spans 15 amino acids.

This clonotype was detected a few times. The rearrangement links TRBV20-1 to TRBJ1-5; weak D call: TRBD1 (5 bases). The germline V and J ends were trimmed by 3 bases and 12 bases, with 12 bases remaining between them. Germline V gene lookup returns CDR1 DFQATT and CDR2 SNEGSKA (reference sequence). The length of the CDR3 is 11 residues. The CDR3 DNA reads as TGCAGTGCTAGGGAGGGGTGGCTCCAGCATTTT. Protein sequence: CSAREGWLQHF.

This clonotype was seen only a few times. The chain recombines TRBV6-2 or TRBV6-3 with TRBJ2-3; TRBD2 matches 7 bases. The CDR3 totals 14 residues. Trimming at V came to 5 bases and at J to 3 bases, leaving 5 bases not matched to a gene. Germline V lookup: CDR1 MNHEY, CDR2 SVGEGT. The CDR3 DNA reads as TGTGCCAGCAGTCCGCTAGCGGAGACAGATACGCAGTATTTT. This gives the protein CASSPLAETDTQYF.

Only a few counts were recorded for this clonotype. The chain links TRBV20-1 to TRBJ1-1, with 8 bases aligning to TRBD1. CDR3 length equals 15 residues. V lost 5 bases, J lost 4 bases, and 12 bases stayed unmatched. Per germline, CDR1 DFQATT and CDR2 SNEGSKA (reference sequence). CDR3 loop: CSALRTGNVVTEAFF. CDR3 DNA: TGCAGTGCTTTACGGACAGGGAATGTTGTCACTGAAGCTTTCTTT.

This clonotype occurred a few times. The chain recombines TRBV6-5 with TRBJ2-1, with 10 nucleotides matching TRBD2. The CDR3 is 16 amino acids. Germline loops: CDR1 MNHEY, CDR2 SVGAGI. The V and J ends lost 4 bases and 2 bases, in that order; junction bases with no gene match: 5. CDR3 protein: CASSSLAGAPYNEQFF. Here the CDR3 DNA reads TGTGCCAGCAGTTCCCTAGCGGGAGCCCCCTACAATGAGCAGTTCTTC.

As for this clonotype: The CDR3 ends on some other residue instead of the conserved phenylalanine or tryptophan, so this is likely a read error. This rearrangement joins TRBV6-5 to TRBJ2-7; D unresolved. In germline, CDR1 is MNHEY, CDR2 SVGAGI. This CDR3 spans 14 amino acids. Between the trimmed V and J ends, which lost 2 bases and 1 base, there was a span of 9 bases. In DNA, the CDR3 is TGTGCCAGCAGTTACAAAGCAGATTCCTACGAGCAGTACCTC. Translating it yields CASSYKADSYEQYL.

This clonotype was seen many times. This rearrangement joins TRBV20-1 to TRBJ2-3; D is unclear. Germline V gives CDR1 DFQATT, CDR2 SNEGSKA (reference sequence). With 3 bases removed from V and 4 bases from J, the gap between germline ends came to 11 bases. The CDR3 length is 13 residues. CDR3 bases: TGCAGTGCTAGCCTAAGGGCACCAGATACGCAGTATTTT. It encodes CSASLRAPDTQYF.

This clonotype has more than one count but fewer than ten. The CDR3 here is CALSPGNSYNEQFF. In nucleotides, the CDR3 is TGTGCCCTTTCGCCGGGTAACTCCTACAATGAGCAGTTCTTC. The rearrangement links TRBV7-8 to TRBJ2-1; D not resolved. Trimming stripped 11 bases from V and 0 bases from J, with 14 bases between. Germline CDR1 reads SGHVS; CDR2 reads FQNEAQ. CDR3 length: 14 residues.

This clonotype showed up just a few times. This chain uses TRBV2 with TRBJ2-7, with D possibly matching TRBD1 (6 bases). This CDR3 has 13 amino acids. From germline, CDR1 is SNHLY and CDR2 FYNNEI. The ends were cut back, 7 bases at V and 0 bases at J, with 10 bases in the middle. This chain's CDR3 is CASTNRVSYEQYF. DNA for the CDR3: TGTGCCAGCACTAACAGGGTCTCCTACGAGCAGTACTTC.

This clonotype has ten or more counts. The CDR3 nucleotides are TGTGCCAGCAAGGTCCGTTTAAGGGACGAGCAGTACTTC. Translation: CASKVRLRDEQYF. The chain is built from TRBV6-1 and TRBJ2-7; D unclear. The CDR3 runs to 13 residues. Trimming left V 7 bases short and J 5 bases short, with 15 bases between. Looked up from germline, CDR1 is MNHNS and CDR2 is SASEGT.

This clonotype was counted ten times or more. The rearrangement links TRBV27 to TRBJ2-3, with TRBD2 as a possible D gene (6 bases). V was trimmed by 7 bases and J by 0 bases, leaving 17 bases between them. This CDR3 contains 16 residues. Germline loops: CDR1 MNHEY, CDR2 SMNVEV (reference sequence). CDR3: CASIKDPGVSTDTQYF. For the CDR3, the DNA is TGTGCCAGCATTAAAGATCCGGGAGTTAGCACAGATACGCAGTATTTT.